The T cell receptor (beta chain) under discussion was sequenced for a study of blood T cell repertoires in COVID-19 (dated by TCRdb to the early 2020s). With regard to the full study: Samples covering the acute and convalescent phases of COVID-19 were provided by collaborators in the United States, Italy and Spain. The material from the prospective study consisted of cDNA or gDNA derived from T cells, B-cell-depleted T cells, or PBMCs. Subjects who had been exposed to COVID-19, were actively infected with it, or had recovered from it provided the deeply sampled blood TCRbeta repertoires that made up the dataset. The repertoires were released in a freely available public database meant as a resource for research on the immune response to SARS-CoV-2. The samples were drawn from two sources: the first 160 participants of the ongoing ImmuneRACE study, and 1,254 subjects contributed by 6 global collaborators. Nearly every sample came with metadata listing a de-identified subject ID, COVID-19 status, age in years and sex. HLA class I and class II types, where available, came from metadata supplied by the sample provider rather than from assay-based typing. The paper's findings and limits, for the study overall: The quantity of clinical and demographic metadata differed by source and by participant and was supplied without curation.

In this sample, this clone turned up once. Its antigen has not been determined. No base qualities exist here, and no much larger clone lies one base off it. TCRbeta CDR3 regions were amplified from genomic DNA by means of the immunoSEQ Assay, a bias-controlled multiplex PCR. The original pipeline was this. The number of nucleated cells in each sample was estimated by amplification of reference gene primers within the assay. To quantify the absolute abundance of each unique TCRbeta CDR3 rearrangement, sequence reads were collapsed and filtered. For each sample, productive Simpson clonality was calculated by taking the square root of Simpson's diversity index across productive rearrangements. The source is immuneACCESS, and TCRdb retained only in-frame sequences with V and J called. Part of the clones is not carried over; for the studies checked, unresolved V genes explain less than half of this, and the remainder is unexplained. V and J calls and clone size are given by that table; D and trimming were obtained from the DNA. In all, the sample holds some 130,000 clones, and approximately 84% of those were seen once. The leading ten clones occupy 4.5% to 5.5% of the sample.

CDR1 and CDR2 are drawn from the germline V gene: MRHNA, SNTAGT. V lost 0 bases and J lost 9 bases, and the count of bases not matched to a germline gene is 6. CDR3 length: 14 amino acids, cysteine to phenylalanine. CDR3 DNA only is kept here, 42 bases in frame from base 1. Participants in the prospective study were enrolled through a virtual design, were aged roughly 18 to 100 years, and lived in approximately 24 United States geographic areas. To assign participants to cohorts, the prospective study relied on clinical history that participants themselves reported in a screening survey and a study questionnaire. In the prospective study, whole blood, serum and a nasopharyngeal or oropharyngeal swab were collected from each participant by mobile phlebotomists. Additional blood draws and questionnaires over an approximately two-month period could optionally be provided by prospective study participants. Before DNA extraction, prospective study blood samples were shipped either frozen or at room temperature.

What was sequenced was PBMCs or T cells enriched from blood (not recorded which). The chain uses TRBV6-4 and TRBJ1-2, and 8 bases in between align with TRBD1. This TCR was recovered from a middle-aged man with acute COVID-19. The CDR3 protein: CASSDSRDRPRYTF. The DNA is TGTGCCAGCAGTGACTCGAGGGACAGGCCCCGCTACACCTTC.